These 26 T cell receptor beta chains were sequenced from one sample in a study of human T cells and chemical hapten exposure. Time point noted: pre-sensitization, week 0. Treatment of the sample: therapeutic diphenylcyclopropenone sensitization with weekly scalp DPC. TCRdb reanalysed the RACE reads using MiXCR and keeps one entry per CDR3 protein. The profile shows roughly 90,000 distinct CDR3 sequences, 8% to 10% of them singletons. Sequencing was performed on whole blood, taken in connection with sensitization to the hapten diphenylcyclopropenone (DPC). The receptors shown here come from a middle-aged woman with alopecia areata. Some clones in this sample may be carry-over from other donors' samples.

This clonotype was counted many times. V usage is TRBV7-8 and J usage is TRBJ1-3; D gene uncertain. Germline V CDR1 and CDR2: SGHVS, FQNEAQ. This CDR3 is 15 amino acids long. The V end was cut by 5 bases, the J end by 0 bases, with 11 bases between. The CDR3 sequence: CASSPRRYSGNTIYF. The CDR3 DNA reads TGTGCCAGCAGCCCTCGACGGTACTCTGGAAACACCATATATTTT.

This clonotype has a count of ten or more. The chain joins TRBV7-2 to TRBJ1-2, with D possibly being TRBD1 (5 bases). Per the germline V gene, CDR1 is SGHTA and CDR2 is FQGNSA. The CDR3 is made up of 13 amino acids. V lost 4 bases and J 8 bases, leaving 14 bases between the germline ends. The CDR3 here is CASSSGTPLGYTF. The CDR3, as DNA: TGTGCCAGCAGCTCCGGGACGCCTCTCGGCTACACCTTC.

At least ten counts were recorded for this clonotype. The gene calls are TRBV4-3 and TRBJ1-1; no reliable D call. V lost 1 base, J lost 0 bases, and 9 bases lay in between. The length of the CDR3 is 15 residues. Germline assignment: CDR1 LGHNA and CDR2 YSLEER. This CDR3 is CASSQAPNMNTEAFF. As DNA, the CDR3 is TGCGCCAGCAGCCAAGCCCCCAATATGAACACTGAAGCTTTCTTT.

This clonotype has more than one count but fewer than ten. CDR3 amino acids: CASRSGRTDTQYF. CDR3 DNA sequence: TGTGCCAGCCGGTCGGGGCGCACAGATACGCAGTATTTT. The chain links TRBV7-9 to TRBJ2-3, with D tentatively TRBD1 or TRBD2 (5 bases each). Germline CDR1 SEHNR, CDR2 FQNEAQ (reference sequence). The CDR3 has 13 amino acids. V was clipped by 8 bases and J by 1 base, with 10 bases between them.

V and J are TRBV7-9 and TRBJ2-7, with 11 bases that match TRBD2. This CDR3 is 14 amino acids long. With V trimmed by 5 bases and J by 2 bases, 2 bases remained unmatched. Germline V gene lookup returns CDR1 SEHNR and CDR2 FQNEAQ (reference sequence). The CDR3 nucleotides read TGTGCCAGCAGCAGTAGCGGGGGGGCCTACGAGCAGTACTTC. It translates to CASSSSGGAYEQYF.

As concerns this clonotype: At one of its ends the junction is not consistent with the germline gene, which may arise from a read error. The chain links TRBV4-1 to TRBJ1-6, with D possibly TRBD1 on 5 matching bases. The CDR3 runs 15 residues. CDR1 is MGHRA and CDR2 is YSYEKL in the germline V gene. The CDR3 DNA reads TGCACCAGCAGCCAGGGTCGGGGGGGAGGTTCACCCCTCCACTTT. Encoded protein: CTSSQGRGGGSPLHF.

This clonotype occurred many times. V gene TRBV24-1 combines with J gene TRBJ2-3; a possible D gene is TRBD2 (6 bases). The ends were cut back, 3 bases at V and 0 bases at J, with 12 bases in the middle. CDR3 length: 16 amino acids. Germline V CDR1 and CDR2: KGHDR, SFDVKD. The CDR3, as DNA: TGTGCCACCAGTGATCCTGGGACTTCCAGCACAGATACGCAGTATTTT. Translated: CATSDPGTSSTDTQYF.

This clonotype has ten or more counts. V is TRBV29-1 and J is TRBJ2-5; no reliable D call. The germline CDR1 and CDR2 sequences are SQVTM and ANQGSEA. The germline V and J ends were trimmed by 8 bases and 7 bases, with 11 bases remaining between them. The CDR3 consists of 10 residues. The CDR3 DNA sequence: TGCAGCCCTGAGTGGGGGACCCAGTACTTC. It specifies CSPEWGTQYF. Supplemented by reference TRBV29-1 and TRBJ2-5, the full variable domain reads SAVISQKPSRDICQRGTSLTIQCQVDSQVTMMFWYRQQPGQSLTLIATANQGSEATYESGFVIDKFPISRPNLTFSTLTVSNMSPEDSSIYLCSPEWGTQYFGPGTRLLVL.

A few counts support this clonotype. This chain connects TRBV4-1 to TRBJ2-3; D gene ambiguous. Germline loops: CDR1 MGHRA, CDR2 YSYEKL. V was shortened by 2 bases and J by 1 base, with 7 bases between the two germline ends. There are 14 residues in the CDR3. Written as DNA, the CDR3 is TGCGCCAGCAGCCAAAGGGTCGGCACAGATACGCAGTATTTT. Translation: CASSQRVGTDTQYF.

At least ten counts were recorded for this clonotype. This chain links TRBV18 with TRBJ1-1, with D perhaps TRBD1 (5 bases). Per germline, CDR1 KGHSH and CDR2 LQKENI. The CDR3 runs 13 residues. With 6 bases removed from V and 0 bases from J, the gap between germline ends came to 8 bases. The CDR3 here is CASSEGLNTEAFF. CDR3 in DNA: TGTGCCAGCTCCGAGGGACTGAACACTGAAGCTTTCTTT.

This clonotype appeared a few times. The chain joins TRBV7-2 to TRBJ1-1, with 9 positions matching TRBD1. Trimming removed 4 bases from V and 0 bases from J; junction bases left unmatched: 3. Germline lookup yields CDR1 SGHTA and CDR2 FQGNSA. The CDR3 covers 15 residues. CDR3 protein: CASSSDRGMNTEAFF. DNA of the CDR3: TGTGCCAGCAGCTCGGACAGGGGTATGAACACTGAAGCTTTCTTT.

This clonotype was observed a few times. The genes are TRBV30 and TRBJ1-6, with D uncertain. The CDR3 length is 13 residues. Trimming removed 5 bases at V and 9 bases at J, with 14 bases between. The germline gives CDR1 GTSNPN, CDR2 SVGIG (reference sequence). CDR3 nucleotides: TGTGCCTGGCATTCTAGGGCAGTTTCACCCCTCCACTTT. Protein: CAWHSRAVSPLHF.

The CDR3 reads CASSIIQGEAFF. CDR3 DNA sequence: TGTGCCAGCAGCATAATCCAGGGTGAAGCTTTCTTT. The chain links TRBV28 to TRBJ1-1; weak D call: TRBD1 (5 bases). Germline V CDR1 and CDR2: MDHEN, SYDVKM. V dropped 6 bases and J dropped 7 bases, with 12 bases sitting between them. The CDR3 runs 12 residues.

This clonotype appeared many times. The chain carries TRBV19 and TRBJ2-4, with D possibly matching TRBD1 (6 bases). The CDR3 has 13 amino acids. The germline CDR1 and CDR2 sequences are LNHDA and SQIVND (reference sequence). Trimming took off 10 bases at V and 5 bases at J, with 15 bases between the two ends. The CDR3 DNA reads as TGTGCCATTCAGGACAGCAACGAAAACATTCAGTACTTC. This codes for CAIQDSNENIQYF.

The chain carries TRBV7-9 and TRBJ1-5; a possible D gene is TRBD1 (6 bases). CDR3 size: 14 residues. Trimming took off 3 bases at V and 9 bases at J, with 15 bases between the two ends. Germline assignment: CDR1 SEHNR and CDR2 FQNEAQ (reference sequence). CDR3 residues: CASSFGLATGPQHF. In DNA form, the CDR3 reads TGTGCCAGCAGCTTCGGTCTTGCGACAGGGCCCCAGCATTTT.

This rearrangement joins TRBV6-2 or TRBV6-3 to TRBJ1-1, with 7 bases that match TRBD1. This CDR3 has 14 amino acids. Trimming took 5 bases from V and 8 from J; bases not matched to a gene: 11. CDR1 is MNHEY and CDR2 is SVGEGT in the germline V gene. CDR3 region: CASSPQQGNREAFF. The CDR3 DNA follows: TGTGCCAGCAGTCCCCAACAGGGGAACAGGGAAGCTTTCTTT.

This clonotype has a handful of counts. The chain links TRBV12-3 or TRBV12-4 to TRBJ2-2; tentatively, D is TRBD2 (5 bases). Trimming removed 3 bases from V and 4 bases from J, with 6 bases in between. This CDR3 comprises 13 residues. The CDR3 coding sequence is TGTGCCAGCAGTTTTGGAGGCACCGGGGAGCTGTTTTTT. This gives the protein CASSFGGTGELFF.

This clonotype was counted many times. V is TRBV7-9 and J is TRBJ2-7; D gene unclear. Trimming shortened V by 8 bases and J by 6 bases, and 17 bases separated the two germline ends. Germline values: CDR1 SEHNR, CDR2 FQNEAQ (reference sequence). The CDR3 loop spans 13 amino acids. The CDR3 DNA sequence: TGTGCCAGCGTCCAATCCCCCTTCGGCGAGCAGTACTTC. Translating gives CASVQSPFGEQYF.

This clonotype was observed at least ten times. The gene calls are TRBV5-1 and TRBJ2-5; 8 positions match TRBD2. Per the germline V gene, CDR1 is SGHRS and CDR2 is YFSETQ. The junction had 5 bases not matched to a gene; V was cut back by 2 bases and J by 5 bases. CDR3 length: 14 amino acids. The CDR3 loop reads CASSFGTSAETQYF. In DNA, the CDR3 is TGCGCCAGCAGCTTCGGGACTAGTGCGGAGACCCAGTACTTC.

The rearrangement links TRBV29-1 to TRBJ1-1; the D is unclear. This CDR3 comprises 12 residues. V lost 7 bases, J lost 8 bases, and 17 bases lay in between. Germline V gene sequence: CDR1 SQVTM, CDR2 ANQGSEA. CDR3 loop: CSAGFPGREAFF. The CDR3 coding sequence is TGCAGCGCTGGTTTTCCGGGGAGGGAAGCTTTCTTT.

The J gene is TRBJ2-1, the V gene TRBV18; D is undetermined. Germline V gene lookup returns CDR1 KGHSH and CDR2 LQKENI. CDR3 length: 14 amino acids. Deletions cut 0 bases from V and 10 bases from J, with 13 bases between. This CDR3 reads CASSPPSGAKEQFF. CDR3 in DNA: TGTGCCAGCTCACCACCATCCGGAGCGAAAGAGCAGTTCTTC.

This clonotype was detected ten times or more. The chain joins TRBV9 to TRBJ1-5; TRBD1 might be the D (5 bases). Germline V CDR1 and CDR2: SGDLS, YYNGEE. The V gene lost 4 bases and the J gene lost 8 bases, with 16 bases spanning the gap. This CDR3 comprises 14 residues. The CDR3 DNA follows: TGTGCCAGCAGCCCAGGGACGATCAGGGAGCCCCAGCATTTT. Protein: CASSPGTIREPQHF.

This rearrangement joins TRBV6-6 to TRBJ2-5, with 7 bases lining up with TRBD1. Germline V gives CDR1 MNHNY, CDR2 SVGAGI (reference sequence). CDR3 length: 15 amino acids. J gave up 5 bases and V 6 bases, and 12 bases lay outside the gene matches. This chain's CDR3 is CASRYSSGTAETQYF. The DNA of the CDR3 is TGTGCCAGCAGGTATAGCTCCGGGACAGCCGAGACCCAGTACTTC.

The chain combines TRBV29-1 with TRBJ1-4; D is uncertain. Germline CDR1 reads SQVTM; CDR2 reads ANQGSEA. There are 12 residues in the CDR3. CDR3 sequence reads: CTFLGVGEKLFF. The CDR3 nucleotides are TGCACGTTCCTCGGGGTCGGCGAAAAACTGTTTTTT.

Ten or more counts support this clonotype. The rearrangement joins TRBV5-1 to TRBJ1-1, with TRBD1 identical over 7 bases. Germline V gene lookup returns CDR1 SGHRS and CDR2 YFSETQ. There are 14 residues in the CDR3. V lost 8 bases to trimming and J lost 1 base; unmatched junction nucleotides: 8. CDR3 region: CASGLGQQNTEAFF. The CDR3 coding sequence is TGCGCCAGTGGTCTGGGACAGCAGAACACTGAAGCTTTCTTT.

This clonotype has only a few counts. The V gene is TRBV12-3 or TRBV12-4, the J gene TRBJ1-2; D gene uncertain. This CDR3 comprises 12 residues. V lost 6 bases and J lost 4, with 9 bases in between. In DNA, the CDR3 is TGTGCCAGCAGCAGGTCTTTCTATGGCTACACCTTC. As protein: CASSRSFYGYTF.